The present entry profiles one T cell receptor beta chain with its context. This clone's antigen is unknown. Nothing much larger sits one base from this clone, and base qualities are not available. CDR1 LNHDA and CDR2 SQIVND were looked up in the germline V gene (reference sequence). Clipping removes 3 bases from V and 4 bases from J, with 12 as the unmatched junction base count. The CDR3, from cysteine to phenylalanine, totals 18 residues. The retained sequence is limited to the CDR3, 54 bases, with the frame set at the first base. At one collaborating source in Seattle, patients were enrolled during active infection and were followed longitudinally through the course of disease. The collaborating institutions used their own protocols to collect whole blood in K2EDTA tubes. For TCRbeta analysis, collaborator samples were shipped as frozen whole blood, as isolated PBMCs, or as DNA extracted from either sample type.

These data are taken from a study of blood T cell repertoires in COVID-19 (dated by TCRdb to 2018 to 2021). With regard to the full study: Samples from collaborators originated in the United States, Italy and Spain and spanned both the acute and convalescent phases of COVID-19. The material from the prospective study consisted of cDNA or gDNA derived from T cells, B-cell-depleted T cells, or PBMCs. HLA class I and class II types, where available, came from metadata supplied by the sample provider rather than from assay-based typing. The samples were drawn from the first 160 participants of the ongoing ImmuneRACE study and from 1,200 or so subjects provided by 6 global collaborators. The repertoires were released in a freely available public database meant as a resource for research on the immune response to SARS-CoV-2. Deeply sampled blood TCRbeta repertoires from subjects exposed to, actively infected with, or recovered from COVID-19 were included in the dataset. A de-identified subject ID, COVID-19 status, age in years and sex were almost always included in the sample metadata. The investigation overall reported the following: Clinical and demographic metadata were provided uncurated, with the amount varying by source and participant.

TCRbeta CDR3 regions were amplified from genomic DNA using the immunoSEQ Assay, a bias-controlled multiplex PCR. Turning to the authors' computational methods: The number of nucleated cells in each sample was estimated from the amplification of reference gene primers within the assay. Sequence reads were collapsed and filtered to measure the absolute abundance of every unique TCRbeta CDR3 rearrangement. For each sample, productive Simpson clonality was calculated as the square root of Simpson's diversity index across productive rearrangements. TCRdb limited this immuneACCESS table to in-frame rearrangements with V and J called. A share of clones is missing; checked studies link under half to unresolved V genes, and the rest is unexplained. The V and J calls and the clone size are those of that table, but D and trimming were determined from the DNA. The sample table lists some 150,000 clones, roughly four fifths of them with a count of one. The leading ten clones occupy 12% of the sample.

This TCR was sampled from a woman aged 60-75 years with COVID-19, enrolled during active disease. The specimen was peripheral blood. The chain is assembled from TRBV19 and TRBJ2-5; 12 middle bases align to TRBD2. The DNA is as follows: TGTGCCAGTAGTATTAGGACTAGCGGGATGGGGGTGAGAGAGACCCAGTACTTC. The encoded protein is CASSIRTSGMGVRETQYF.